These T cell receptor beta chains were read from a single sample in a study of blood T cell repertoires in COVID-19. Measured with immunoSEQ multiplex PCR; TCRdb has only the in-frame clones, and not every one. The table records 160,000 or so clones, 82% of them present only once. Source material: peripheral blood. All receptors derive from a woman in her 70s with acute or convalescent COVID-19. Both conserved end residues are trimmed from each CDR3.

v_gene	j_gene	CDR3aa
TRBV27	TRBJ2-5	ASSQKIAGVQETQY
TRBV2	TRBJ1-5	ASRTGMDRPQH
TRBV5-1	TRBJ2-7	ASSLGLTGGAYEQY
TRBV6-1	TRBJ1-5	ASSEGGGGNQPQH
TRBV6-6	TRBJ2-5	ASSFRDRGRETQY
TRBV4-2	TRBJ2-3	ASSQGLQLAGGPVGLPDTQY
TRBV7-2	TRBJ2-1	ASSDQTGNSAAQF
TRBV4-1	TRBJ1-4	ASSPLGTGGGEKLF
TRBV5-1	TRBJ2-7	ASSLSEGGRGLAGVLDEQY
TRBV2	TRBJ1-1	ASRQGPNTEAF
TRBV3-1/TRBV3-2	TRBJ2-3	ASSQGQRGGQY
TRBV5-1	TRBJ1-6	ASSLAQGGGAYNSPLH
TRBV23-1	TRBJ2-5	ASSQPLAGGLQETQY
TRBV28	TRBJ1-5	ASILGGPNQPQH
TRBV7-2	TRBJ1-1	ASSLTGANTEAF
TRBV28	TRBJ2-3	ASRTSGGRSDTQY
TRBV5-6	TRBJ2-1	ASSPPDRGYYNEQF
TRBV5-1	TRBJ2-2	ASSFGVVDTGELF
TRBV7-2	TRBJ1-2	ASSLAEGVGYT
TRBV28	TRBJ2-7	ASSPPLGRVYSYEQY
TRBV29-1	TRBJ1-2	SVRAGSGDYT
TRBV3-1/TRBV3-2	TRBJ2-3	ASSLNYRDTQY
TRBV14	TRBJ2-2	ASSQDGPVRVGELF